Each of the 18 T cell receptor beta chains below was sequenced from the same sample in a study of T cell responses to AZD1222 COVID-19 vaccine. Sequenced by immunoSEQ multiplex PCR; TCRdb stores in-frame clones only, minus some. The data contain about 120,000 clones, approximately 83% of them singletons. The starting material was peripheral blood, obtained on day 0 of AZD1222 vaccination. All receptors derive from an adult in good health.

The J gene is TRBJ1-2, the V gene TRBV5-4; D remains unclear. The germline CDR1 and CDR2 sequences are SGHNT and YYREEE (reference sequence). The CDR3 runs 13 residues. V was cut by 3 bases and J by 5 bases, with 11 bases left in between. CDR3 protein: CASSSGERYGYTF. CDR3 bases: TGTGCCAGCAGCTCGGGAGAGAGATATGGCTACACCTTC.

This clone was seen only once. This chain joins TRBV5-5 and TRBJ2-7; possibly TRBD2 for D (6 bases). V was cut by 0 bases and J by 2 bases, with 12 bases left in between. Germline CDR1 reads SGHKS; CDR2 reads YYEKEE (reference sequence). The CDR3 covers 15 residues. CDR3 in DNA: TGTGCCAGCAGCTTGGGCAGGGAGGTTGCCTACGAGCAGTACTTC. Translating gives CASSLGREVAYEQYF.

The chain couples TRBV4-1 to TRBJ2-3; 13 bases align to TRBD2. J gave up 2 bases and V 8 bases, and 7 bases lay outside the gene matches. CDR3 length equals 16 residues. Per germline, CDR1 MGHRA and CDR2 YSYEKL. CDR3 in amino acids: CASGLAGAAFTDTQYF. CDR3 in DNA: TGCGCCAGCGGACTAGCGGGGGCCGCTTTCACAGATACGCAGTATTTT.

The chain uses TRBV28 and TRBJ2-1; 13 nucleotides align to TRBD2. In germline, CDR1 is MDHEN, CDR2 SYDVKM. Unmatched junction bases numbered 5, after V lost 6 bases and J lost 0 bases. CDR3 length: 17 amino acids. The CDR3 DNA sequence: TGTGCCAGCAGCTTCAGGACTAGCGGGGGCTCCTACAATGAGCAGTTCTTC. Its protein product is CASSFRTSGGSYNEQFF. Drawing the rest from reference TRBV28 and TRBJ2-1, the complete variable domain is DVKVTQSSRYLVKRTGEKVFLECVQDMDHENMFWYRQDPGLGLRLIYFSYDVKMKEKGDIPEGYSVSREKKERFSLILESASTNQTSMYLCASSFRTSGGSYNEQFFGPGTRLTVL.

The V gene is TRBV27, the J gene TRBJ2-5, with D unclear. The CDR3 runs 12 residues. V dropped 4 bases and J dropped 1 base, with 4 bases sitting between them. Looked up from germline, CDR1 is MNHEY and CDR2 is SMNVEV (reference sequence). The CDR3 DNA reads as TGTGCCAGCAGTTCCTCCCAAGAGACCCAGTACTTC. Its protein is CASSSSQETQYF.

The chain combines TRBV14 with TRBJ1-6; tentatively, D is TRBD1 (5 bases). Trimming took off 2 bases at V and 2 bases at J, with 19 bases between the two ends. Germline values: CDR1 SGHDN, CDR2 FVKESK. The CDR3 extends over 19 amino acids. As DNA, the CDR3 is TGTGCCAGCAGCCAACTCGACCTCAAGGGGCCTCCCTATAATTCACCCCTCCACTTT. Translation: CASSQLDLKGPPYNSPLHF.

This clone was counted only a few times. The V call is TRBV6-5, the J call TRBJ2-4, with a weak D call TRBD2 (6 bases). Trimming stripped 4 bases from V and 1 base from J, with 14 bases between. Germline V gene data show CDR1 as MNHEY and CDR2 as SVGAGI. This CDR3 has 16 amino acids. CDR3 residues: CASSSGTPKAKNIQYF. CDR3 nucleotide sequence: TGTGCCAGCAGTTCTGGGACTCCAAAGGCCAAAAACATTCAGTACTTC.

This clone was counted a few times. Written as DNA, the CDR3 is TGTGCCTGGAGTGAGGACTCTGGAAACACCATATATTTT. This gives the protein CAWSEDSGNTIYF. The chain combines TRBV30 with TRBJ1-3; D call uncertain. The CDR3 is 13 amino acids. V was trimmed by 1 base and J by 0 bases, leaving 4 bases between them. Germline V gene lookup returns CDR1 GTSNPN and CDR2 SVGIG (reference sequence).

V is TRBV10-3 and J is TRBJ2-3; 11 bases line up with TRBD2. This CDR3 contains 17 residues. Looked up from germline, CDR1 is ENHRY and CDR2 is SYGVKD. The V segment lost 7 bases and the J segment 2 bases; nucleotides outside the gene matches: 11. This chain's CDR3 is CAIMWTSGPTSTDTQYF. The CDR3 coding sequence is TGTGCCATCATGTGGACTAGCGGGCCTACATCCACAGATACGCAGTATTTT.

CDR3 in amino acids: CAWSVDWGRNTIYF. CDR3 sequence (DNA): TGTGCCTGGAGCGTAGATTGGGGGAGAAACACCATATATTTT. This sequence joins TRBV30 and TRBJ1-3; the D gene is possibly TRBD1 (5 bases). Trimming removed 3 bases at V and 5 bases at J, with 14 bases between. This CDR3 spans 14 amino acids. CDR1 GTSNPN and CDR2 SVGIG come from the germline V gene (reference sequence).

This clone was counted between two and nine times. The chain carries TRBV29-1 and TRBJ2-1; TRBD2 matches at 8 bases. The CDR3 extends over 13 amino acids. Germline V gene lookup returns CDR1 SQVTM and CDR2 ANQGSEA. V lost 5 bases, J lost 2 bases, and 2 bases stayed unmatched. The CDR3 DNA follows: TGCAGCGTTTATAGCGGGGCCTACAATGAGCAGTTCTTC. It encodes CSVYSGAYNEQFF.

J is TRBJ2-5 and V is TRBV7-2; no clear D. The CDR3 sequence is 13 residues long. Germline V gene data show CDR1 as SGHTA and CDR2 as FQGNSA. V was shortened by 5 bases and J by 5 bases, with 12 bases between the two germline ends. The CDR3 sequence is CASSIRRRETQYF. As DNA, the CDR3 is TGTGCCAGCAGCATCCGACGTAGGGAGACCCAGTACTTC.

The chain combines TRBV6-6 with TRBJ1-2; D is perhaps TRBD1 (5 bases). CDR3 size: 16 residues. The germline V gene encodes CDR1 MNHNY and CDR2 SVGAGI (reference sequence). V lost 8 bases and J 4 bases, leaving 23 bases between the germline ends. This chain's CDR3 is CASRRGNLHSSYGYTF. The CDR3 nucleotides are TGTGCCAGCCGGAGGGGAAATCTTCATTCGTCCTATGGCTACACCTTC.

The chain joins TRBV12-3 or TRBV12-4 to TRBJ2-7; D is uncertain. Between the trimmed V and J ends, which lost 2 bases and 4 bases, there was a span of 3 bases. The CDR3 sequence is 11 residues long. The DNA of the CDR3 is TGTGCCAGCAGTTTACAGTACGAGCAGTACTTC. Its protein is CASSLQYEQYF.

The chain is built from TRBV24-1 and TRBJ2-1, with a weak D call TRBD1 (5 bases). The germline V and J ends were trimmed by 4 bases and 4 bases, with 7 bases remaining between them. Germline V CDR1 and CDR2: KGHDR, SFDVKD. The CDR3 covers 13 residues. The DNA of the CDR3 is TGTGCCACCAGTGAAGGGGTGTACAATGAGCAGTTCTTC. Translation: CATSEGVYNEQFF.

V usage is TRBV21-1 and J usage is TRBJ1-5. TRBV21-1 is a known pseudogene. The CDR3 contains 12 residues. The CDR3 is CASREGNQPQHF. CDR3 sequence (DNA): TGTGCCAGCAGGGAAGGCAATCAGCCCCAGCATTTT.

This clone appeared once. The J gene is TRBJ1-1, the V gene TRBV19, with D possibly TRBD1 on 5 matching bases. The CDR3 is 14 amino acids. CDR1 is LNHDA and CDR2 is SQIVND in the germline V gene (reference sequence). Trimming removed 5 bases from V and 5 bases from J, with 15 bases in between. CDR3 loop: CASSPRDGVTEAFF. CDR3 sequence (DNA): TGTGCCAGTAGTCCAAGGGACGGAGTAACTGAAGCTTTCTTT.

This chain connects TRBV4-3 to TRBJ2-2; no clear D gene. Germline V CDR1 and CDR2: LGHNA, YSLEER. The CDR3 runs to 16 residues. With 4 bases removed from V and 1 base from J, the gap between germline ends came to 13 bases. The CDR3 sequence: CASSLNLRKNTGELFF. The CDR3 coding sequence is TGCGCCAGCAGCCTCAATCTCCGGAAGAACACCGGGGAGCTGTTTTTT.